The clone carrying this T cell receptor (beta chain) was seen many times. Its antigen is not identified. Germline loops: CDR1 LNHNV, CDR2 YYDKDF (reference sequence). Trimming stripped 0 bases from V and 4 bases from J, with 12 bases between. The CDR3 is made up of 15 amino acids. The data are from a study of CD8 T cells in ankylosing spondylitis. Findings and caveats of the study: Previously reported in reactive arthritis synovial fluid and blood were some of the motif variants. Matched ankylosing spondylitis synovial fluid reportedly showed significant enrichment of disease-linked clones. What seemed typical of ankylosing spondylitis blood was a TCR beta motif built from 7 or 8 highly homologous variants. Disease-linked clones displayed a CD8+ phenotype and appeared relatively rarely in peripheral blood.

In making TCR beta libraries, quantitative 5'-RACE with molecular barcodes was used. One entry per CDR3 protein results from TCRdb running MiXCR on the 5' RACE reads. The sample shows roughly 300,000 distinct CDR3 sequences, roughly 8% of them seen only once. The TCR comes from a male donor with ankylosing spondylitis. The material sequenced was blood, either unsorted or a sorted T cell fraction (not recorded which). The chain links TRBV15 to TRBJ1-2; unclear D gene. Written as DNA, the CDR3 is TGTGCCACCAGCAGAGATTCGGGGAGGAGCTATGGCTACACCTTC. This translates into CATSRDSGRSYGYTF.